This TCR beta chain was sequenced for a study of blood T cell repertoires in COVID-19. For the study at large: The study drew acute and convalescent COVID-19 samples from the United States, Italy and Spain. PBMCs, B-cell-depleted T cells, or T cells provided the cDNA or gDNA that made up the material.

Profiling relied on immunoSEQ multiplex PCR, and the TCRdb table lists in-frame clones only, not all of them. The data show approximately 280,000 clones, 70% to 90% seen once. The CDR3 is made up of 15 amino acids. Germline V gives CDR1 MGHRA, CDR2 YSYEKL. V shed 0 bases and J shed 7 bases, with 14 bases lying between them. The source material was peripheral blood. The sequence was obtained from a man in his fifties or sixties with active or convalescent COVID-19. This sequence joins TRBV4-1 and TRBJ2-3, with a tentative D call TRBD1 (6 bases). In DNA, the CDR3 is TGCGCCAGCAGCCAAGAACAGTTGGACAGCAATACGCAGTATTTT. Protein: CASSQEQLDSNTQYF.